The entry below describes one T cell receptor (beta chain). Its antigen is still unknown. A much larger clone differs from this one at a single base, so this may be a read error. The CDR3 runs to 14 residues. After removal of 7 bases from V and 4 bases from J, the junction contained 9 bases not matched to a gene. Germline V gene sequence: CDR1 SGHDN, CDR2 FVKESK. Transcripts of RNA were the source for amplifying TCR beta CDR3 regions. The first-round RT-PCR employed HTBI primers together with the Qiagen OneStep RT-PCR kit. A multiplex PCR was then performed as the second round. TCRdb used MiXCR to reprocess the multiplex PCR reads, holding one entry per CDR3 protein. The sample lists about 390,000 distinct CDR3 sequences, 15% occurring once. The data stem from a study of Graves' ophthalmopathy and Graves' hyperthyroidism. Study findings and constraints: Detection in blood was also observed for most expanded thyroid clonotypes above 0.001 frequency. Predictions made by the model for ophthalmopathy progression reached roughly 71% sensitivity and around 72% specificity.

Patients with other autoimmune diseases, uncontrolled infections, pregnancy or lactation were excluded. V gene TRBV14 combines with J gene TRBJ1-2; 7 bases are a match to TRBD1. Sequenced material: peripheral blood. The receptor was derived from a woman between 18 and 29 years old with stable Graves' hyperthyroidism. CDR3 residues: CASKSGTDLYGYTF. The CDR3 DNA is TGTGCCAGCAAGTCCGGGACAGACCTCTATGGCTACACCTTC.